The 2 T cell receptor beta chains presented below share a single source sample, sequenced in a study of blood T cell repertoires in COVID-19. The protocol was immunoSEQ multiplex PCR, while the TCRdb copy is restricted to in-frame clones and leaves out a portion. Of fewer than 450,000 clones in the sample, roughly 88% were seen once. Sequencing was performed on PBMCs or T cells enriched from blood (not recorded which). The source is a man aged 18 to 30 who had recovered from COVID-19.

V is TRBV5-1 and J is TRBJ2-7; 9 bases agree with TRBD1. CDR3 length: 14 residues. Germline V CDR1 and CDR2: SGHRS, YFSETQ. Trimming cost V 4 bases and J 6 bases; bases outside gene matches: 8. Here the CDR3 DNA reads TGCGCCAGCAGCGGCGACAGGGGGGAAGCCGAGCAGTACTTC. It encodes CASSGDRGEAEQYF.

This chain uses TRBV6-4 with TRBJ2-2; the D gene is possibly TRBD1 (6 bases). Germline CDR1 is MRHNA and CDR2 is SNTAGT. The V gene lost 3 bases and the J gene lost 6 bases, with 14 bases spanning the gap. CDR3 length: 15 residues. This CDR3 is CASSDRGLGAGELFF. The CDR3 region has the DNA TGTGCCAGCAGTGATAGGGGGTTAGGGGCCGGGGAGCTGTTTTTT.